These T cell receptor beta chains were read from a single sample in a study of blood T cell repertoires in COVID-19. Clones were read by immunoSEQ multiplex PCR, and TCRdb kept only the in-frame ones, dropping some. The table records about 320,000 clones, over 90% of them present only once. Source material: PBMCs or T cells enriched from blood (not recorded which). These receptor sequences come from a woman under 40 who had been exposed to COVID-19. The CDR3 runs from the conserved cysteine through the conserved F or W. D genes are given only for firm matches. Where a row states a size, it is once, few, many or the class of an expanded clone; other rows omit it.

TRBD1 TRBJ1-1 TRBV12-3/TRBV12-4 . CASRAQGSEAFF TGTGCCAGCAGGGCACAGGGGAGTGAAGCTTTCTTT
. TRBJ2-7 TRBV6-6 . CASTKGTAEKQYF TGTGCCAGCACCAAAGGGACTGCCGAGAAGCAGTACTTC
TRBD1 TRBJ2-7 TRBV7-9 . CASSLGDRGPIRSYEQYF TGTGCCAGCAGCTTAGGGGACAGGGGCCCCATACGCTCCTACGAGCAGTACTTC
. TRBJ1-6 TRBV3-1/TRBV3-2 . CASSQRADSPLHF TGTGCCAGCAGCCAGCGGGCCGATTCACCCCTCCACTTT
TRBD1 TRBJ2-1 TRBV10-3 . CAITNDREGEQFF TGTGCCATCACCAACGACAGGGAAGGTGAGCAGTTCTTC
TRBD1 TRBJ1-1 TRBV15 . CATSRGTGRVMNTEAFF TGTGCCACCAGCAGGGGGACAGGGAGGGTAATGAACACTGAAGCTTTCTTT
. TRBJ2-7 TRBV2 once CASTRTASSYEQYF TGTGCCAGCACTAGGACAGCCTCTTCCTACGAGCAGTACTTC
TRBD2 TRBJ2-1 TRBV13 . CASTTSGGARNEQFF TGTGCCAGCACGACTAGCGGGGGGGCTAGGAATGAGCAGTTCTTC
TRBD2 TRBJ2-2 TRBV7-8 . CASSLGLAGEGTGELFF TGTGCCAGCAGCTTAGGACTAGCGGGGGAGGGCACCGGGGAGCTGTTTTTT
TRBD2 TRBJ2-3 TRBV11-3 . CASSLGTRGTDTQYF TGTGCCAGCAGCTTAGGGACTAGGGGCACAGATACGCAGTATTTT
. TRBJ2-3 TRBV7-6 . CASSLVTERDTQYF TGTGCCAGCAGCTTAGTTACAGAGCGGGATACGCAGTATTTT
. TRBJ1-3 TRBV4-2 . CASSPASGSGNTIYF TGTGCCAGCAGCCCGGCAAGCGGGTCTGGAAACACCATATATTTT
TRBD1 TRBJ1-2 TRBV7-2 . CASSSTGLDYGYTF TGTGCCAGCAGCTCGACAGGGTTGGACTATGGCTACACCTTC
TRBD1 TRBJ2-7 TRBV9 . CASSVAPGGLYEQYF TGTGCCAGCAGCGTAGCCCCAGGGGGTTTGTACGAGCAGTACTTC
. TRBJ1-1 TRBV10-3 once CAIRQTRENTEAFF TGTGCCATCAGACAGACGCGGGAGAACACTGAAGCTTTCTTT
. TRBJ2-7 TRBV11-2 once CASSLVFREYEQYF TGTGCCAGCAGCTTAGTGTTCCGGGAGTACGAGCAGTACTTC
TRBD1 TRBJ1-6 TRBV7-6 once CASSLDRGRSPLHF TGTGCCAGCAGCTTGGACAGGGGACGGTCACCCCTCCACTTT
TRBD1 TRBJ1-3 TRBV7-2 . CASEQGFTGNTIYF TGTGCCAGTGAACAGGGGTTTACTGGAAACACCATATATTTT
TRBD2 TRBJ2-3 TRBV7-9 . CASSLAGGFLTDTQYF TGTGCCAGCAGCCTAGCGGGGGGTTTTCTCACAGATACGCAGTATTTT
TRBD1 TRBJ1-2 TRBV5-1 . CASRRTGQANYGYTF TGCGCCAGCAGACGAACGGGACAGGCTAACTATGGCTACACCTTC
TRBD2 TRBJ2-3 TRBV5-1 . CASSPQTSGRITDTQYF TGCGCCAGCAGCCCACAGACTAGCGGGAGGATCACAGATACGCAGTATTTT
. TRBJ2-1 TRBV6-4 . CASSIRGSIPYNEQFF TGTGCCAGCAGTATTAGGGGGTCGATCCCCTACAATGAGCAGTTCTTC
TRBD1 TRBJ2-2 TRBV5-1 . CASSEGQGAGELFF TGCGCCAGCAGCGAGGGACAGGGGGCCGGGGAGCTGTTTTTT
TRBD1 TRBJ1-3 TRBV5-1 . CASSLAPLDRGEAIYF TGCGCCAGCAGCTTGGCCCCCCTGGACAGGGGTGAAGCCATATATTTT
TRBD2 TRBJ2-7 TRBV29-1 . CSVDFPRGDSYEQYF TGCAGCGTTGACTTTCCGCGGGGGGACTCCTACGAGCAGTACTTC
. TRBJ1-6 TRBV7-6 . CASRRSSYNSPLHF TGTGCCAGTCGGAGGAGCTCCTATAATTCACCCCTCCACTTT
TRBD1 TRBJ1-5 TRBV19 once CASKDRPNQPQHF TGTGCCAGTAAGGACAGGCCGAATCAGCCCCAGCATTTT
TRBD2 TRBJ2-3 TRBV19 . CASSIERGYTDTQYF TGTGCCAGTAGTATCGAGCGGGGATACACAGATACGCAGTATTTT
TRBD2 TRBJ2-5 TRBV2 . CASSEGSSGGIEETQYF TGTGCCAGCAGTGAAGGTAGTAGCGGGGGTATAGAAGAGACCCAGTACTTC
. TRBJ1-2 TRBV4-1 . CASSQEVGRDNYTF TGCGCCAGCAGCCAAGAAGTGGGACGGGACAACTACACCTTC
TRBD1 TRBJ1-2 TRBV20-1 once CSGQGGYGYTF TGCAGTGGACAGGGGGGTTATGGCTACACCTTC
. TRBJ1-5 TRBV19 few CASTSGGFDQPQHF TGTGCCAGTACCTCGGGAGGGTTCGATCAGCCCCAGCATTTT
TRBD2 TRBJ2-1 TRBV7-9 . CASSLVVAGGDEQFF TGTGCCAGCAGCTTAGTGGTAGCGGGGGGTGATGAGCAGTTCTTC
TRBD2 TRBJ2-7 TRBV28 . CASTPGGGLGEQYF TGTGCCAGCACCCCCGGGGGGGGGCTGGGCGAGCAGTACTTC
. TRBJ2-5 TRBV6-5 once CASSYSRVETQYF TGTGCCAGCAGTTACTCTCGGGTGGAGACCCAGTACTTC
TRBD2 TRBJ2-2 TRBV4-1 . CASRVNSGGAIGELFF TGCGCCAGCAGGGTGAACAGCGGGGGGGCTATCGGGGAGCTGTTTTTT